These T cell receptor beta chains were read from a single sample in a study of regulatory T cells in long-lasting Graves disease. TCRdb re-called the multiplex PCR reads through MiXCR, storing one row per CDR3 protein. The sample includes about 470,000 distinct CDR3 sequences, around a fifth of them seen just once. The sequencing used peripheral blood mononuclear cells (PBMCs), collected when the disease was refractory, from a patient treated with antithyroid drugs. The receptor source for this set is a female donor with Graves disease. CDR3s include the opening cysteine and the closing phenylalanine or tryptophan. The order of the fields is J gene, D gene, clone size, V gene, CDR3 protein, CDR3 DNA. A D gene is named only where the DNA matches it firmly. The size entry is marked missing in some rows and otherwise reads once, few, many or a size class.

j_gene: TRBJ2-5
d_gene: .
abundance: many
v_gene: TRBV7-9
CDR3aa: CASSSWTNGGATQYF
CDR3nt: TGTGCCAGCAGCTCCTGGACTAACGGGGGTGCGACCCAGTACTTC

j_gene: TRBJ2-2
d_gene: .
abundance: .
v_gene: TRBV19
CDR3aa: CASSPRLAAHTGELFF
CDR3nt: TGTGCCAGTAGTCCCCGATTGGCGGCCCACACCGGGGAGCTGTTTTTT

j_gene: TRBJ2-7
d_gene: TRBD2
abundance: many
v_gene: TRBV6-2/TRBV6-3
CDR3aa: CASSYTSGGYEQYF
CDR3nt: TGTGCCAGCAGTTACACTAGCGGGGGATACGAGCAGTACTTC

j_gene: TRBJ1-1
d_gene: .
abundance: .
v_gene: TRBV7-9
CDR3aa: CASSAIRELNTEAFF
CDR3nt: TGTGCCAGCAGCGCCATCAGGGAATTGAACACTGAAGCTTTCTTT

j_gene: TRBJ1-2
d_gene: .
abundance: many
v_gene: TRBV6-1
CDR3aa: CASTQSWGFYGYTF
CDR3nt: TGTGCCAGCACCCAGAGTTGGGGATTCTATGGCTACACCTTC

j_gene: TRBJ2-1
d_gene: .
abundance: .
v_gene: TRBV29-1
CDR3aa: CSAPSGGSSYNEQFF
CDR3nt: TGCAGCGCCCCCTCAGGGGGGAGCTCCTACAATGAGCAGTTCTTC

j_gene: TRBJ1-2
d_gene: TRBD1
abundance: many
v_gene: TRBV28
CDR3aa: CASSHASGQADGYTF
CDR3nt: TGTGCCAGCAGTCACGCATCGGGACAGGCGGATGGCTACACCTTC

j_gene: TRBJ1-1
d_gene: .
abundance: .
v_gene: TRBV19
CDR3aa: CASSITGEPEAFF
CDR3nt: TGTGCCAGTAGTATAACCGGGGAACCTGAAGCTTTCTTT

j_gene: TRBJ2-2
d_gene: TRBD2
abundance: .
v_gene: TRBV5-1
CDR3aa: CASSLRLAGGTGELFF
CDR3nt: TGCGCCAGCAGCCTCAGACTAGCGGGTGGCACCGGGGAGCTGTTTTTT

j_gene: TRBJ1-1
d_gene: .
abundance: many
v_gene: TRBV4-3
CDR3aa: CASSQEVSLEAFF
CDR3nt: TGCGCCAGCAGCCAAGAGGTTTCACTTGAAGCTTTCTTT

j_gene: TRBJ2-5
d_gene: .
abundance: many
v_gene: TRBV28
CDR3aa: CASSLWRGSRGTQYF
CDR3nt: TGTGCCAGCAGTTTATGGAGGGGGAGTCGGGGGACCCAGTACTTC

j_gene: TRBJ1-4
d_gene: .
abundance: .
v_gene: TRBV4-2
CDR3aa: CASSDDKDEKLFF
CDR3nt: TGTGCCAGCAGTGACGACAAGGATGAAAAACTGTTTTTT

j_gene: TRBJ1-2
d_gene: .
abundance: few
v_gene: TRBV3-1
CDR3aa: CASSQRQVHGHGYTF
CDR3nt: TGTGCCAGCAGCCAACGGCAGGTCCATGGCCATGGCTACACCTTC

j_gene: TRBJ2-7
d_gene: TRBD1
abundance: .
v_gene: TRBV11-3
CDR3aa: CASSLPGQGRTYEQYF
CDR3nt: TGTGCCAGCAGCTTGCCGGGACAGGGGAGAACCTACGAGCAGTACTTC

j_gene: TRBJ2-7
d_gene: TRBD2
abundance: .
v_gene: TRBV6-9
CDR3aa: CASSYSPAGTSGTGEQYF
CDR3nt: TGTGCCAGCAGTTACTCCCCTGCAGGGACTAGCGGGACCGGCGAGCAGTACTTC

j_gene: TRBJ2-2
d_gene: TRBD2
abundance: .
v_gene: TRBV19
CDR3aa: CASTILGLAGSESGELFF
CDR3nt: TGTGCCAGTACCATCCTGGGACTAGCGGGATCTGAGTCCGGGGAGCTGTTTTTT

j_gene: TRBJ1-2
d_gene: .
abundance: few
v_gene: TRBV30
CDR3aa: CAWSVPKAPAYGYTF
CDR3nt: TGTGCCTGGAGTGTACCCAAGGCTCCCGCCTATGGCTACACCTTC

j_gene: TRBJ2-1
d_gene: TRBD2
abundance: .
v_gene: TRBV14
CDR3aa: CASSYRTSVYNEQFF
CDR3nt: TGTGCCAGCAGCTATCGGACTAGCGTCTACAATGAGCAGTTCTTC

j_gene: TRBJ2-7
d_gene: TRBD2
abundance: .
v_gene: TRBV27
CDR3aa: CASSPVRTSGTHEQYF
CDR3nt: TGTGCCAGCAGTCCTGTGAGGACTAGCGGGACACATGAGCAGTACTTC

j_gene: TRBJ1-1
d_gene: .
abundance: .
v_gene: TRBV6-2/TRBV6-3
CDR3aa: CASSSNRNTEAFF
CDR3nt: TGTGCCAGCAGTTCCAACAGGAACACTGAAGCTTTCTTT

j_gene: TRBJ1-1
d_gene: TRBD1
abundance: many
v_gene: TRBV28
CDR3aa: CASRVGTGMNTEAFF
CDR3nt: TGTGCCAGCAGGGTGGGGACAGGGATGAACACTGAAGCTTTCTTT

j_gene: TRBJ2-5
d_gene: .
abundance: many
v_gene: TRBV7-9
CDR3aa: CASSSSSETQYF
CDR3nt: TGTGCCAGCAGCTCTAGCTCGGAGACCCAGTACTTC

j_gene: TRBJ2-1
d_gene: TRBD2
abundance: .
v_gene: TRBV6-2/TRBV6-3
CDR3aa: CASSLTMTSATPYDEQFF
CDR3nt: TGTGCCAGCAGTTTAACAATGACTAGCGCCACTCCTTACGATGAGCAGTTCTTC

j_gene: TRBJ1-6
d_gene: TRBD1
abundance: many
v_gene: TRBV2
CDR3aa: CASSPRTGKNSPLHF
CDR3nt: TGTGCCAGCAGTCCCCGGACAGGGAAGAATTCACCCCTCCACTTT

j_gene: TRBJ2-7
d_gene: .
abundance: many
v_gene: TRBV6-5
CDR3aa: CASSLWERPHEQYF
CDR3nt: TGTGCCAGCAGTTTGTGGGAGAGACCCCACGAGCAGTACTTC

j_gene: TRBJ2-7
d_gene: .
abundance: few
v_gene: TRBV6-1
CDR3aa: CASSDGGATLSTGASEQYF
CDR3nt: TGTGCCAGCAGTGATGGCGGGGCTACCCTATCGACGGGGGCTTCCGAGCAGTACTTC

j_gene: TRBJ2-7
d_gene: TRBD1
abundance: few
v_gene: TRBV5-1
CDR3aa: CASRDRTGGRSYEQYF
CDR3nt: TGCGCCAGCAGGGACCGGACAGGGGGCAGGTCCTACGAGCAGTACTTC

j_gene: TRBJ2-7
d_gene: TRBD1
abundance: few
v_gene: TRBV5-1
CDR3aa: CASSPPGQGVIEQYF
CDR3nt: TGCGCCAGCAGCCCCCCGGGACAGGGTGTGATCGAGCAGTACTTC

j_gene: TRBJ2-5
d_gene: .
abundance: many
v_gene: TRBV2
CDR3aa: CASSGAGDLQTQYF
CDR3nt: TGTGCCAGCAGTGGGGCAGGGGATTTGCAGACCCAGTACTTC

j_gene: TRBJ2-5
d_gene: .
abundance: .
v_gene: TRBV6-1
CDR3aa: CASNWVLTSQETQYF
CDR3nt: TGTGCCAGCAACTGGGTACTGACTAGCCAAGAGACCCAGTACTTC

j_gene: TRBJ2-3
d_gene: .
abundance: .
v_gene: TRBV7-9
CDR3aa: CASSLSPSTDTQYF
CDR3nt: TGTGCCAGCAGCTTATCTCCTAGCACAGATACGCAGTATTTT

j_gene: TRBJ1-2
d_gene: .
abundance: many
v_gene: TRBV29-1
CDR3aa: CSVADRLRDYGYTF
CDR3nt: TGCAGCGTTGCCGACCGTCTGCGAGACTATGGCTACACCTTC

j_gene: TRBJ2-7
d_gene: TRBD2
abundance: .
v_gene: TRBV12-5
CDR3aa: CASGLALTGTSGSFYEQYF
CDR3nt: TGTGCTAGTGGTTTGGCCCTGACTGGGACTAGCGGGAGTTTCTACGAGCAGTACTTC

j_gene: TRBJ2-3
d_gene: TRBD2
abundance: .
v_gene: TRBV3-1
CDR3aa: CASSAQTSGNPDTQYF
CDR3nt: TGTGCCAGCAGCGCCCAAACTAGCGGGAACCCCGATACGCAGTATTTT

j_gene: TRBJ2-5
d_gene: TRBD1
abundance: many
v_gene: TRBV2
CDR3aa: CASSGQGSGETQYF
CDR3nt: TGTGCCAGCAGCGGACAGGGGTCAGGGGAGACCCAGTACTTC

j_gene: TRBJ1-5
d_gene: .
abundance: few
v_gene: TRBV19
CDR3aa: CASSIDMTASPPQHF
CDR3nt: TGTGCCAGTAGTATAGATATGACAGCCTCCCCGCCCCAGCATTTT

j_gene: TRBJ2-7
d_gene: TRBD2
abundance: many
v_gene: TRBV5-6
CDR3aa: CASSWGLGSYEQYF
CDR3nt: TGTGCCAGCAGCTGGGGACTAGGATCCTACGAGCAGTACTTC

j_gene: TRBJ2-5
d_gene: TRBD2
abundance: .
v_gene: TRBV24-1
CDR3aa: CATSPGGETQYF
CDR3nt: TGTGCCACCAGTCCGGGGGGTGAGACCCAGTACTTC

j_gene: TRBJ1-2
d_gene: .
abundance: .
v_gene: TRBV9
CDR3aa: CASSVGGGPSRGYTF
CDR3nt: TGTGCCAGCAGCGTAGGTGGAGGGCCTTCTAGAGGCTACACCTTC

j_gene: TRBJ1-5
d_gene: TRBD1
abundance: many
v_gene: TRBV3-1
CDR3aa: CASSTTGLQPQHF
CDR3nt: TGTGCCAGCAGCACGACAGGGCTTCAGCCCCAGCATTTT

j_gene: TRBJ2-2
d_gene: .
abundance: .
v_gene: TRBV28
CDR3aa: CASSPRQVGRTGELFF
CDR3nt: TGTGCCAGCAGTCCCCGCCAGGTGGGGCGAACCGGGGAGCTGTTTTTT

j_gene: TRBJ1-5
d_gene: .
abundance: many
v_gene: TRBV7-2
CDR3aa: CASSSGRWSNQPQHF
CDR3nt: TGTGCCAGCAGCTCAGGGAGGTGGAGCAATCAGCCCCAGCATTTT

j_gene: TRBJ1-2
d_gene: .
abundance: many
v_gene: TRBV13
CDR3aa: CASSTGFNYGYTF
CDR3nt: TGTGCCAGCAGCACGGGATTTAACTATGGCTACACCTTC

j_gene: TRBJ2-5
d_gene: TRBD2
abundance: few
v_gene: TRBV4-2
CDR3aa: CASSQDEGTSPTQYF
CDR3nt: TGTGCCAGCAGCCAAGATGAAGGGACTAGCCCGACCCAGTACTTC

j_gene: TRBJ1-1
d_gene: .
abundance: many
v_gene: TRBV28
CDR3aa: CASSSVVMNTEAFF
CDR3nt: TGTGCCAGCAGCTCCGTCGTCATGAACACTGAAGCTTTCTTT

j_gene: TRBJ1-2
d_gene: TRBD1
abundance: many
v_gene: TRBV28
CDR3aa: CASSSPPGTGSLGYTF
CDR3nt: TGTGCCAGCAGTTCACCCCCCGGGACAGGGAGTCTCGGCTACACCTTC